Listed below are T cell receptor beta chains from one sample, sequenced in a study of cytomegalovirus exposure and HLA in healthy donors. Clones were read by immunoSEQ multiplex PCR, and TCRdb kept only the in-frame ones, dropping some. In the table there are some 150,000 clones, approximately 86% of which are singletons. Specimen: PBMCs. All receptors come from a male donor in good health and CMV-seronegative. Each CDR3 is given with its conserved first and last residue. D genes are given only for firm matches.

V gene	D gene	J gene	CDR3 protein	CDR3 DNA
TRBV6-5	.	TRBJ2-7	CASSQNSEQYF	TGTGCCAGCAGTCAAAACTCCGAGCAGTACTTC
TRBV5-4	.	TRBJ1-2	CASSLVGYGYTF	TGTGCCAGCAGCTTGGTCGGCTATGGCTACACCTTC
TRBV28	TRBD2	TRBJ2-7	CASSLGLIWTSGIERKSYEQYF	TGTGCCAGCAGTTTAGGATTAATATGGACTAGCGGAATCGAACGTAAATCCTACGAGCAGTACTTC
TRBV6-4	.	TRBJ2-7	CASLSRGTRFYEQYF	TGTGCCAGCCTGTCGAGGGGGACAAGGTTCTACGAGCAGTACTTC
TRBV25-1	TRBD1	TRBJ1-1	CASSDPGTGSTEAFF	TGTGCCAGCAGTGACCCCGGGACAGGGTCCACTGAAGCTTTCTTT
TRBV6-1	.	TRBJ1-3	CASWAGSGNTIYF	TGTGCCAGCTGGGCAGGTTCTGGAAACACCATATATTTT
TRBV9	.	TRBJ1-1	CASSVGRTMNTEAFF	TGTGCCAGCAGCGTGGGGCGGACGATGAACACTGAAGCTTTCTTT
TRBV18	.	TRBJ2-1	CASSPEVRYNEQFF	TGTGCCAGCTCACCTGAGGTCCGCTACAATGAGCAGTTCTTC
TRBV6-5	.	TRBJ2-1	CASSYSENNEQFF	TGTGCCAGCAGTTACTCAGAGAACAATGAGCAGTTCTTC
TRBV11-1	.	TRBJ2-5	CASSPRRAGPQETQYF	TGTGCCAGCAGCCCGCGCAGGGCAGGGCCTCAAGAGACCCAGTACTTC
TRBV2	.	TRBJ1-3	CASREDFGNTIYF	TGTGCCAGCAGGGAAGACTTTGGAAACACCATATATTTT
TRBV6-4	TRBD1	TRBJ2-5	CASSETGGAGTQYF	TGTGCCAGCAGTGAAACAGGGGGCGCAGGGACCCAGTACTTC